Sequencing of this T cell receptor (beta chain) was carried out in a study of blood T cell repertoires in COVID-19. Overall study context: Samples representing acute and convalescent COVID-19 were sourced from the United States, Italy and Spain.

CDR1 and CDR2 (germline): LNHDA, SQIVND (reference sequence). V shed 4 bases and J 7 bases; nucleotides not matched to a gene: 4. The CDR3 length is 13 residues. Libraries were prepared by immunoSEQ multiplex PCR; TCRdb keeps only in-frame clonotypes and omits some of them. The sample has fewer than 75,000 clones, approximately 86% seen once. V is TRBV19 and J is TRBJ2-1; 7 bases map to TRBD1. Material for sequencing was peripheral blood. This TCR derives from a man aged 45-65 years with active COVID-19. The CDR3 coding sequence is TGTGCCAGTAGTAAGGCAGGGGGTAATGAGCAGTTCTTC. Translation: CASSKAGGNEQFF.